The 30 T cell receptor beta chains given below trace back to one sample, sequenced in a study of T cell repertoires in cytomegalovirus infection. Which antigens these TCRs recognize remains unknown. Each CDR3 protein is one row after TCRdb ran MiXCR on the reads. The sample records some 920,000 distinct CDR3 sequences, under 40% being singletons. This sample comprised cultured CD8+ T cells from PBMCs, obtained from culture after CMV antigen stimulation. The receptors come from a human donor in good health (CMV status not recorded). Some clones in this sample may be carry-over from other donors' samples.

There are a few counts of this clonotype. The chain couples TRBV27 to TRBJ1-5, with D perhaps matching TRBD1 (5 bases). Trimming took 0 bases from V and 5 from J, leaving 11 bases between them. The CDR3 runs 15 residues. Germline V gene data show CDR1 as MNHEY and CDR2 as SMNVEV (reference sequence). CDR3 DNA: TGTGCCAGCAGTTTATCAGGGGCCTCGCATCAGCCCCAGCATTTT. As protein: CASSLSGASHQPQHF.

This clonotype was observed a handful of times. The V call is TRBV28, the J call TRBJ1-5; unclear D gene. Germline CDR1 and CDR2: MDHEN and SYDVKM. The CDR3 is made up of 13 amino acids. Trimming took off 4 bases at V and 7 bases at J, with 11 bases between the two ends. The CDR3 nucleotides are TGTGCCAGCAGTTATGGCAGACTACAGCCCCAGCATTTT. Translated, it gives CASSYGRLQPQHF.

In this sample, this clonotype turned up a few times. The gene calls are TRBV28 and TRBJ1-4; 7 bases fit TRBD1. Unmatched junction bases numbered 8, after V lost 5 bases and J lost 5 bases. Germline lookup yields CDR1 MDHEN and CDR2 SYDVKM. The length of the CDR3 is 15 residues. DNA for the CDR3: TGTGCCAGCAGTGGGACAGTCGATTTAAATGAAAAACTGTTTTTT. Residues: CASSGTVDLNEKLFF.

The chain is built from TRBV27 and TRBJ2-1, with D unresolved. The V gene lost 2 bases and the J gene lost 4 bases, with 15 bases spanning the gap. Germline V lookup: CDR1 MNHEY, CDR2 SMNVEV (reference sequence). The CDR3 length is 16 residues. The CDR3 bases are TGTGCCAGCAGTTTACTCACGGGCGGTTTTTACAATGAGCAGTTCTTC. The encoded protein is CASSLLTGGFYNEQFF.

V and J are TRBV6-8 and TRBJ1-1; TRBD1 is a possible D gene (5 bases). Per germline, CDR1 MNHGY and CDR2 SAAAGT. The CDR3 is 12 amino acids. V was trimmed by 0 bases and J by 9 bases, leaving 8 bases between them. As DNA, the CDR3 is TGTGCCAGCAGTTACTCGCAGGGAAAAGCTTTCTTT. This encodes CASSYSQGKAFF.

This clonotype appeared a single time. This chain connects TRBV6-5 to TRBJ2-4, with a weak D call TRBD2 (5 bases). The CDR3 runs 12 residues. Trimming removed 6 bases at V and 7 bases at J, with 10 bases between. Looked up from germline, CDR1 is MNHEY and CDR2 is SVGAGI. The CDR3 is CASSTGSNIQYF. DNA of the CDR3: TGTGCCAGCAGCACGGGGAGTAACATTCAGTACTTC.

The chain uses TRBV7-9 and TRBJ1-1; D not certain. Trimming cost V 1 base and J 3 bases, with 21 bases left between them. The CDR3 loop spans 18 amino acids. Per the germline V gene, CDR1 is SEHNR and CDR2 is FQNEAQ (reference sequence). The CDR3 nucleotides read TGTGCCAGCAGCTTAGGGGTGGTTGGAGGGTACGATGACACTGAAGCTTTCTTT. This translates into CASSLGVVGGYDDTEAFF.

This clonotype was counted between two and nine times. The chain has TRBV20-1 and TRBJ2-7, with no clear D. Germline V CDR1 and CDR2: DFQATT, SNEGSKA (reference sequence). Trimming took off 0 bases at V and 0 bases at J, with 9 bases between the two ends. This CDR3 spans 14 amino acids. CDR3 loop: CSARDRHTSYEQYF. CDR3 coding DNA: TGCAGTGCTAGAGATCGGCACACCTCCTACGAGCAGTACTTC.

This clonotype counts as medium-sized. The V and J genes are TRBV7-2 and TRBJ1-4; D may be TRBD1 (6 bases). Deletions cut 5 bases from V and 3 bases from J, with 10 bases between. CDR1 is SGHTA, CDR2 FQGNSA, per germline. The CDR3 loop spans 14 amino acids. In nucleotides, the CDR3 is TGTGCCAGCAGCCAAAGGACAGCTAATGAAAAACTGTTTTTT. This codes for CASSQRTANEKLFF.

The chain combines TRBV20-1 with TRBJ1-1; D not certain. V was shortened by 5 bases and J by 10 bases, with 5 bases between the two germline ends. Looked up from germline, CDR1 is DFQATT and CDR2 is SNEGSKA (reference sequence). This CDR3 contains 8 residues. The CDR3 DNA reads TGCAGTGCTCCGGGAGCTTTCTTT. This encodes CSAPGAFF.

The chain uses TRBV4-1 and TRBJ1-4, with D possibly TRBD1 on 6 matching bases. Trimming left V 4 bases short and J 8 bases short, with 23 bases between. Germline loops: CDR1 MGHRA, CDR2 YSYEKL. CDR3 length equals 17 residues. The CDR3 DNA reads TGCGCCAGCAGCCCCGCGGGGGGCGCAGGGCGAAGGGAAAAACTGTTTTTT. Translating it yields CASSPAGGAGRREKLFF.

V and J are TRBV11-2 and TRBJ2-3; 7 bases are a match to TRBD2. Losses at the gene ends were 7 bases for V and 6 bases for J; bases not matched to a gene: 13. The CDR3 runs to 15 residues. The germline V gene encodes CDR1 SGHAT and CDR2 FQNNGV. CDR3 amino acids: CASTPGGGPWDTQYF. The CDR3 DNA follows: TGTGCCAGCACCCCGGGGGGAGGGCCCTGGGATACGCAGTATTTT.

This chain joins TRBV6-2 or TRBV6-3 and TRBJ2-3; no reliable D call. In germline, CDR1 is MNHEY, CDR2 SVGEGT. This CDR3 is 14 amino acids long. V lost 4 bases and J 4 bases, leaving 12 bases between the germline ends. The CDR3 loop reads CASSSIGRADTQYF. For the CDR3, the DNA is TGTGCCAGCAGTTCCATCGGACGAGCAGATACGCAGTATTTT.

This chain uses TRBV28 with TRBJ1-1; perhaps TRBD1 as D (6 bases). V shed 6 bases and J shed 3 bases, with 14 bases lying between them. The CDR3 consists of 14 residues. Germline CDR1 MDHEN, CDR2 SYDVKM. CDR3 coding DNA: TGTGCCAGCAGGCGAAAACAGGGACACACTGAAGCTTTCTTT. It yields the protein CASRRKQGHTEAFF.

This clonotype was detected ten times or more. The V gene is TRBV7-2, the J gene TRBJ1-2, with D possibly matching TRBD1 (6 bases). The CDR3 is 15 amino acids. Trimming removed 2 bases from V and 3 bases from J, with 13 bases in between. Per the germline V gene, CDR1 is SGHTA and CDR2 is FQGNSA. CDR3 nucleotides: TGTGCCAGCAGCTTACACAGGACAGTATACTATGGCTACACCTTC. This encodes CASSLHRTVYYGYTF.

This clonotype occurred once. This sequence may be a read error, since a much larger clone differs from it by one base. V usage is TRBV7-9 and J usage is TRBJ2-1; no clear D gene. V was shortened by 1 base and J by 12 bases, with 10 bases between the two germline ends. The V gene's germline CDR1 is SEHNR and CDR2 FQNEAQ (reference sequence). This CDR3 has 12 amino acids. The CDR3 here is CASSLDPYGQFF. DNA of the CDR3: TGTGCCAGCAGCTTAGACCCCTATGGGCAGTTCTTC.

This clonotype occurred once. CDR3 bases: TGCAGTGTCGCCGGGACAGGAGGATACGAGCAGTACTTC. Its translation: CSVAGTGGYEQYF. J is TRBJ2-7 and V is TRBV20-1, with 8 bases matching TRBD1. The CDR3 covers 13 residues. Germline lookup yields CDR1 DFQATT and CDR2 SNEGSKA (reference sequence). J gave up 4 bases and V 7 bases, and 9 bases lay outside the gene matches.

This clonotype was counted at least ten times. The DNA of the CDR3 is TGTGCCAGCAGCTTAGATGGCAGGGGAGCCAATCAGCCCCAGCATTTT. Amino acids: CASSLDGRGANQPQHF. V is TRBV7-9 and J is TRBJ1-5; D possibly corresponds to TRBD1 (6 bases). V was pared by 1 base and J by 3 bases, with 13 bases between. The CDR3 has 16 amino acids. The germline gives CDR1 SEHNR, CDR2 FQNEAQ (reference sequence).

This clonotype was seen a handful of times. The CDR3 region is CASSMGPMGEQFF. The DNA of the CDR3 is TGTGCCAGTAGTATGGGGCCGATGGGTGAGCAGTTCTTC. The rearrangement uses TRBV19 and TRBJ2-1; TRBD1 is a possible D gene (5 bases). CDR3 length equals 13 residues. The V end lost 3 bases, the J end lost 9 bases, and 12 bases lay between the germline ends. CDR1 and CDR2 from the germline V gene are LNHDA and SQIVND (reference sequence).

The rearrangement uses TRBV4-1 and TRBJ2-7, with D maybe TRBD1 (5 bases). This CDR3 is 15 amino acids long. The V end was cut by 5 bases, the J end by 0 bases, with 14 bases between. Looked up from germline, CDR1 is MGHRA and CDR2 is YSYEKL. This CDR3 is CASSKQLDNSYEQYF. CDR3 sequence (DNA): TGCGCCAGCAGCAAGCAACTGGACAACTCCTACGAGCAGTACTTC.

This clonotype was seen more than once but under ten times. The V and J genes are TRBV6-1 and TRBJ2-1, with TRBD1 matching 8 bases. This CDR3 comprises 13 residues. Germline CDR1 MNHNS, CDR2 SASEGT. The ends lost 8 bases at V and 4 bases at J; junction bases unmatched: 4. Here the CDR3 reads CASGTGGYNEQFF. CDR3 coding DNA: TGTGCCAGCGGGACAGGAGGTTACAATGAGCAGTTCTTC.

The chain is built from TRBV6-2 or TRBV6-3 and TRBJ1-2; 7 nucleotides match TRBD1. The CDR3 is made up of 15 amino acids. Trimming took 5 bases from V and 4 from J; bases not matched to a gene: 10. Germline assignment: CDR1 MNHEY and CDR2 SVGEGT. In DNA, the CDR3 is TGTGCCAGCAGTACCCAGGGGGAGACCCGCTATGGCTACACCTTC. Translated, it gives CASSTQGETRYGYTF.

The rearrangement links TRBV12-5 to TRBJ1-1; 8 positions agree with TRBD1. Germline values: CDR1 LGHNT, CDR2 FRNRAP. Trimming cost V 6 bases and J 9 bases; bases outside gene matches: 9. This CDR3 comprises 13 residues. CDR3 protein: CASGYDRGRKAFF. For the CDR3, the DNA is TGTGCTAGTGGATACGACAGGGGCCGCAAAGCTTTCTTT.

The J gene is TRBJ1-2, the V gene TRBV19; 8 nucleotides match TRBD1. Germline trimming cut 5 bases from V and 7 bases from J; bases unmatched to any gene: 6. CDR1 and CDR2 (germline): LNHDA, SQIVND (reference sequence). This CDR3 spans 13 amino acids. The CDR3 loop reads CASSPGQGPGYTF. The CDR3 DNA reads TGTGCCAGTAGTCCTGGACAGGGTCCTGGCTACACCTTC.

V and J are TRBV6-5 and TRBJ1-1, with D hard to call. CDR3 length equals 13 residues. V was clipped by 0 bases and J by 11 bases, with 13 bases between them. The germline gives CDR1 MNHEY, CDR2 SVGAGI. The chain's CDR3 is CASSYSTRALAFF. The CDR3 DNA reads as TGTGCCAGCAGTTACTCGACGCGGGCGTTGGCTTTCTTT.

The chain is built from TRBV2 and TRBJ1-2; maybe TRBD1 (6 bases). Germline CDR1 reads SNHLY; CDR2 reads FYNNEI. V lost 11 bases and J lost 8, with 15 bases in between. This CDR3 has 11 residues. CDR3 amino acids: CAGLEGDGYTF. The CDR3 nucleotides read TGTGCCGGCCTAGAGGGGGACGGCTACACCTTC.

This rearrangement joins TRBV7-9 to TRBJ2-3; 8 nucleotides align to TRBD1. V lost 11 bases to trimming and J lost 0 bases; unmatched junction nucleotides: 13. The CDR3 loop spans 16 amino acids. CDR1 and CDR2 from the germline V gene are SEHNR and FQNEAQ (reference sequence). The CDR3 region has the DNA TGTGCCCTCAGCCACCCAGGGGGCTCTAGCACAGATACGCAGTATTTT. Protein product: CALSHPGGSSTDTQYF.

This chain uses TRBV6-2 or TRBV6-3 with TRBJ2-7, with D possibly matching TRBD2 (5 bases). V lost 2 bases to trimming and J lost 5 bases, with 19 bases between them. CDR1 is MNHEY and CDR2 is SVGEGT in the germline V gene. This CDR3 has 16 residues. The CDR3 sequence: CASSYRVGSITNEQYV. The CDR3 bases are TGTGCCAGCAGTTACAGGGTAGGGAGTATCACGAACGAGCAGTACGTC.

The rearrangement uses TRBV12-3 or TRBV12-4 and TRBJ1-2, with 11 bases identical to TRBD1. V shed 6 bases, J shed 0 bases, and the junction held 15 bases outside the gene matches. The CDR3 spans 19 residues. CDR3 coding DNA: TGTGCCAGCAGCGGGACAGGGGGAAACTTTTTATCACCTAACTATGGCTACACCTTC. Its protein product is CASSGTGGNFLSPNYGYTF.

This clonotype was found a few times. In DNA, the CDR3 is TGCAGTGCTAGATTGGGACGCGAGCAGTACTTC. Its translation: CSARLGREQYF. The chain has TRBV20-1 and TRBJ2-7; tentatively, D is TRBD1 or TRBD2 (5 bases each). Trimming stripped 2 bases from V and 6 bases from J, with 8 bases between. The CDR3 totals 11 residues. Germline CDR1 is DFQATT and CDR2 is SNEGSKA (reference sequence).